This record looks at one TCR beta chain sequence and its context. The target of this receptor is not known. Nothing much larger sits one base from this clone, and base qualities are not available. The cohort comprised fewer than 700 healthy bone marrow donors. All cohort members were sampled while nominally healthy, although unrecorded immune exposures were likely present. The donor tested CMV seronegative and was one of the 352 seronegative cohort members. Each donor provided a peripheral blood sample, and peripheral blood mononuclear cells were used for TCR beta sequencing. Genomic DNA was extracted from the blood cell samples with the Qiagen DNeasy Blood Extraction Kit. This sample was taken from a study of cytomegalovirus exposure and HLA in healthy donors listed by TCRdb under 2017. General notes on the study: An earlier analysis of some 600 of the donors reported 250 to 350 Gb of sequence data and 100 million to 120 million unique TCR beta sequences obtained from some 170 million T cells. About 300 gigabases of sequencing data and around 85 million unique TCR sequences made up an early release that covered 640 HLA-typed donors. Of the 398 genotyped donors, about 84% fell in the genetic ancestry cluster associated with self-reported Caucasian donors. The aim of the study was to test whether cataloging public T cell receptors could identify signatures of past pathogen exposure. The study profiled the T cell repertoires of hundreds of subjects by immunosequencing and related them to cytomegalovirus serostatus. Besides the first cohort of more than 650 subjects, a separate validation cohort made up of 120 or so different subjects was used. High-throughput TCR immunosequencing, statistical association of individual TCRs with disease status, and machine learning were combined to predict cytomegalovirus infection status. A later analysis re-examined previously published TCR beta repertoires from about 670 donors and added high-resolution HLA genotyping to investigate patterns of TCR occurrence. In the later analysis, no new phenotypic data were used to find candidate immune exposures; instead, reliance was placed on TCR beta sequences and their occurrence across donors. An earlier analysis of more than 450 of the donors used high-throughput TCR beta sequencing to judge whether each TCR beta V gene segment behaved as functional or pseudogenic. Donor age, sex, ethnicity and CMV serostatus were collected together with the repertoire data. A later genetic analysis took genome-wide SNP genotypes for 398 of the 666 donors and used that subset as a discovery cohort. Every discovery cohort repertoire had been produced on one sequencing platform. Class I and class II HLA loci were covered by the typing at four-digit resolution. Typing coverage varied by locus: roughly 620-640 donors for A, B, C, DRB1 and DQB1; approximately 500 for DQA1; 600 to 610 for DPA1; roughly 450 for DPB1. A handful of DR-DQ haplotypes were handled as single units for association and clustering because linkage in the cohort was strong. On average, roughly 250,000 unique TCR beta nucleotide sequences were sequenced per donor among 398 genotyped donors of the cohort, with about 17% of those sequences being non-productive.

The research as a whole found: The only immune exposure information available for the cohort was CMV serostatus. The earlier analysis of 587 of the donors excluded fewer than 20 rarely observed V segments, including chromosome 9 orphons, because counts were too low. Some IMGT-functional V segments, including TRBV6-2 and TRBV6-3, could not be distinguished by the 87-base-pair reads and were therefore excluded. In a later genetic analysis, fewer N-insertions in productive TCRs were reported among donors in an Asian-associated ancestry cluster than the approximately 710-donor mean. Most CMV-associated TCR beta chains appeared to be HLA-restricted in a later analysis, and the HLA associations seemed to be driven largely by CMV exposure. In vitro tests confirmed that a few of the cytomegalovirus-associated TCR beta chains recognize cytomegalovirus antigens. A cluster of highly shared sequence variants was judged likely to be a technical artifact of the sequencing pipeline. A total of roughly 160 TCR beta chains were listed by the study as associated with cytomegalovirus. An association between a missense DCLRE1C variant and V-gene and J-gene trimming of TCR beta chains was found in a later genetic analysis and replicated in an independent cohort. The cohort was sequenced for TCR beta chains only, and without alpha or paired-chain data the features that could be detected were limited. In a later analysis, HLA-associated TCR beta chains were found to be more clonally expanded and to have lower generation probabilities than equally common non-associated chains. At a false discovery rate of 0.05, a later analysis linked roughly 17,000 TCR beta sequences to specific HLA alleles. According to a later analysis, TCR association rates differed among HLA loci, with DRB1 alleles showing the most associated TCRs and HLA-C alleles showing the fewest. According to a later analysis, parvovirus B19, influenza, CMV and Epstein-Barr virus appeared linked to several top co-occurrence clusters. Roughly uniform sequencing depth across donors was assumed in presence/absence analyses, although this assumption may not hold. Correlated functional status among segregating V segments might reflect linkage disequilibrium, but an unknown experimental factor could not be ruled out. The authors suggested that the approach could potentially be extended to other disease states and immunological phenotypes. Assigning TCR associations to individual alleles was difficult when HLA alleles, especially DR and DQ, strongly co-occurred. Because HLA typing was missing for some donors at each locus, association tests included only the typed subset. The classifier was reported to diagnose cytomegalovirus status with high specificity and sensitivity in both the original and validation cohorts. In an earlier analysis of approximately 590 of the donors, most TCR beta V segments appeared in productive rearrangements about 87% or about 30% of the time, broadly matching IMGT annotations. A further reported finding was that TCR beta sequences accurately predicted the HLA-A and HLA-B alleles for most subjects in the first cohort. Across donors, most TCR sequences were observed very rarely, whereas some public TCRs were present in many individuals.

From a lookup of the germline V gene (reference sequence), CDR1 and CDR2 are GTSNPN and SVGIG. The CDR3 runs 14 residues from the cysteine to the phenylalanine. Of all the DNA, just the CDR3 is kept, 42 bases in frame from base 1. After removal of 2 bases from V and 8 bases from J, the junction retains 8 bases not matched to a gene. Library method: the immunoSEQ multiplex PCR assay. For the multiplex PCR, a mixture combining 60 forward primers for TCR Vbeta segments and 13 reverse primers for TCR Jbeta segments was used. The CDR3 region of rearranged TCR beta genes was amplified from genomic DNA with a multiplex PCR assay. Amplified TCR beta libraries were sequenced as 87-base-pair reads on the Illumina HiSeq System. Under the source paper's analysis protocol: Across the 500 to 850 repertoires, a later analysis counted approximately 75 million unique TCR beta chains, approximately 10 million of which were shared by at least two donors. Raw reads were error-corrected and collapsed into unique sequences by a nearest-neighbor algorithm in which closely related sequences were merged to remove PCR and sequencing errors. V, D and J gene segments were assigned by aligning CDR3 sequences to IMGT reference sequences. Each retained sequence needed at least a six-nucleotide match to both a V gene segment and a J gene segment. Rearrangements were called productive when the CDR3 lacked stop codons and stayed in frame with V and J; all others were non-productive. CDR3 was defined according to IMGT convention as the region running from the second conserved V-encoded cysteine to the conserved J-encoded phenylalanine. Sequences without an unambiguous match to a single V gene segment were excluded from the earlier analysis of a few hundred of the donors. An earlier analysis of several hundred of the donors classified V segments as functional when productive rearrangements were above 56.7% and as segregating when the standard deviation between donors was above 5%. To diagnose cytomegalovirus status from the catalog of TCR beta chain sequences, a statistical classification framework was built. In a later analysis, TCR nucleotide sequences were compared against IMGT/GENE-DB human TR gene sequences so that V and J genes could be assigned. The TCRdist pipeline was used in a later analysis to assign CDR3 sequences and most-parsimonious VDJ recombination scenarios. In a later analysis, every TCR beta chain was defined by the combination of its CDR3 amino acid sequence and its V-gene family, and reads without a unique V-gene family were dropped. A later analysis removed several hundred highly shared, low-generation-probability nucleotide sequences to deal with suspected cross-contamination and a sequencing artifact. In a later analysis, a clonal expansion index for each public chain was calculated from normalized within-repertoire ranks of inferred template counts. A later analysis computed generation probabilities with a VDJ recombination model fitted to out-of-frame rearrangements, and checked the results against IGoR. Hypergeometric tests were used in a later analysis to score TCR-TCR, TCR-HLA and TCR-CMV co-occurrence, with a repertoire-size bias correction applied to the TCR pairs. A later analysis estimated false discovery rates by permuting HLA or CMV assignments 20 times. In a later analysis, co-occurring TCRs were grouped with DBSCAN, and TCRdist sequence similarity was added when clustering was performed within HLA-allele-positive subsets. Repertoires with fewer than 30,000 or more than 120,000 public chains, plus five repertoires with anomalous nucleotide sharing, were excluded from co-occurrence clustering. As stored in TCRdb, this immuneACCESS dataset retains in-frame rearrangements with V and J assigned. A fraction of the clones does not appear; measured against another copy, unresolved V genes explain less than half of the discrepancy, and the remainder lacks a known reason. The V and J calls and clone size were taken over from that table, and D and trimming were inferred from the DNA. The sample yields roughly 150,000 clones; 75% to 90% were counted once. Clones ranked in the top ten supply about 2.3% of the sample.

The chain is made from TRBV30 and TRBJ2-1; 8 bases in the middle match TRBD1. Sequencing was performed on PBMCs. The receptor was derived from a male donor in good health and CMV-seronegative. At the DNA level, the sequence is TGTGCCTGGAGTCCATCAGGGGGCCCCGATGAGCAGTTCTTC. Protein translation: CAWSPSGGPDEQFF.